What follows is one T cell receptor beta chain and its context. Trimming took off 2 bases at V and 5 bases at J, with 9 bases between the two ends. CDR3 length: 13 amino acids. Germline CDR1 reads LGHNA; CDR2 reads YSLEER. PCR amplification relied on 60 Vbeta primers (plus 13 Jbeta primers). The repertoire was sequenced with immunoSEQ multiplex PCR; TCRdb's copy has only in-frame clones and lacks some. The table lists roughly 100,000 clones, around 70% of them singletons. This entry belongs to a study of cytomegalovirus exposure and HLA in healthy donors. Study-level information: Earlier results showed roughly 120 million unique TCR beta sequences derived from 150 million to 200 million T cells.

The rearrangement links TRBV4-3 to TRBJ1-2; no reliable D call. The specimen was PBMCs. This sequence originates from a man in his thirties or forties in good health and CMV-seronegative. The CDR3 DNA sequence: TGCGCCAGCAGCCAATCGACTGGATATGGCTACACCTTC. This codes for CASSQSTGYGYTF.